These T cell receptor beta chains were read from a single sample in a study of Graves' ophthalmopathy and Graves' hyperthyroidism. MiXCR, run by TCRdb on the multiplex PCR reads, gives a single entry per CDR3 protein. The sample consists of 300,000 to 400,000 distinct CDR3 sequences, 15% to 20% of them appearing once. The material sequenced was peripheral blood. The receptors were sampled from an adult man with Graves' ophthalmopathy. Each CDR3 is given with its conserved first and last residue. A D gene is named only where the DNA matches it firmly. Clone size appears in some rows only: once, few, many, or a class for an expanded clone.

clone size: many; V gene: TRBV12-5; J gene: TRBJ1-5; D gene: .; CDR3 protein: CASARSGGDQPQHF; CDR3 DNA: TGTGCTAGTGCCAGAAGTGGGGGGGATCAGCCCCAGCATTTT
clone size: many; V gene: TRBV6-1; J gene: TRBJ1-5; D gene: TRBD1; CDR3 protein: CASRLTGTSNQPQHF; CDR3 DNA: TGTGCCAGCAGATTGACAGGGACGAGCAATCAGCCCCAGCATTTT
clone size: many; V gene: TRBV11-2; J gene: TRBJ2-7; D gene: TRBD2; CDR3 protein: CASSLGLATYEQYF; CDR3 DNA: TGTGCCAGCAGCTTGGGACTAGCTACCTACGAGCAGTACTTC
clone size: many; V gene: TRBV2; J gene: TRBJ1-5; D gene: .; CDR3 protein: CASSDEVGQPQHF; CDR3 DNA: TGTGCCAGCAGTGACGAGGTAGGTCAGCCCCAGCATTTT
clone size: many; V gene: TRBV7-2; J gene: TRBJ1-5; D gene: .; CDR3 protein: CASSATGRQPQHF; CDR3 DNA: TGTGCCAGCAGCGCTACAGGGAGACAGCCCCAGCATTTT
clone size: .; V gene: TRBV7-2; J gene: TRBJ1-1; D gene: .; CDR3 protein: CASSLPPAGNTEAFF; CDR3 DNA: TGTGCCAGCAGCTTACCCCCGGCGGGTAACACTGAAGCTTTCTTT
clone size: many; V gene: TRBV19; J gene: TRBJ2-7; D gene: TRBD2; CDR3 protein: CASSPLGTSGNYEQYF; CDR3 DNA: TGTGCCAGTAGTCCCCTGGGGACTAGCGGGAATTACGAGCAGTACTTC
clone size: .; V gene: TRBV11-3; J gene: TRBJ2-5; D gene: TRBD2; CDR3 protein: CASSSGTSAQETQCF; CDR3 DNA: TGTGCCAGCAGTTCCGGGACTAGCGCTCAAGAGACCCAGTGCTTC
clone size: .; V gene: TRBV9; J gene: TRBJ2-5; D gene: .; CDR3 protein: CASSIRDGDRETQYF; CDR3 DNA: TGTGCCAGCAGCATCCGGGACGGAGATCGGGAGACCCAGTACTTC
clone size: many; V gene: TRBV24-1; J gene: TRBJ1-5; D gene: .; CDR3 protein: CATSDGHPGGNQPQHF; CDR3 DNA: TGTGCCACCAGTGATGGACACCCTGGGGGCAATCAGCCCCAGCATTTT
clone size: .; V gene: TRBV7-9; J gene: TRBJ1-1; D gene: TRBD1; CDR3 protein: CASRVGQGMNTEAFF; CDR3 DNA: TGTGCCAGCAGGGTGGGACAGGGCATGAACACTGAAGCTTTCTTT
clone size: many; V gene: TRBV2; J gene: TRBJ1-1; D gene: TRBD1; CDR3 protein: CASSVTGSGGTEAFF; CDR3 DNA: TGTGCCAGCAGCGTGACAGGGTCCGGAGGGACTGAAGCTTTCTTT
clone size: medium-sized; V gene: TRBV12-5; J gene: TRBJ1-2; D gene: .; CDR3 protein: CASGRDGTFYGYTF; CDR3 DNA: TGTGCTAGTGGTCGGGACGGCACCTTCTATGGCTACACCTTC
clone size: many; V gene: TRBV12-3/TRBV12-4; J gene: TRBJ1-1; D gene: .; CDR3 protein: CASSFLTGGLNTEAFF; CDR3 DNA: TGTGCCAGCAGTTTCCTGACGGGGGGCTTGAACACTGAAGCTTTCTTT
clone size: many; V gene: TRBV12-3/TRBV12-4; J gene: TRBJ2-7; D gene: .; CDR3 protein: CASSSIKRAAGAPYEQYF; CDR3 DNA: TGTGCCAGCAGTTCTATAAAGCGGGCGGCAGGGGCCCCCTACGAGCAGTACTTC
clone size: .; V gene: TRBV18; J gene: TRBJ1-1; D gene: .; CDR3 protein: CASSPGRNSEAFF; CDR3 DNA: TGTGCCAGCTCACCCGGCCGGAACTCTGAAGCTTTCTTT
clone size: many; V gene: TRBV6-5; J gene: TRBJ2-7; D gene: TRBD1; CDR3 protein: CASQGQVAYEQYF; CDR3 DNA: TGTGCCAGCCAGGGACAGGTGGCCTACGAGCAGTACTTC
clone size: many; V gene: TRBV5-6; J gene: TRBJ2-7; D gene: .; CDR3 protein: CASSPLNEGEYEQYF; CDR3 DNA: TGTGCCAGCAGCCCCCTAAATGAGGGTGAGTACGAGCAGTACTTC
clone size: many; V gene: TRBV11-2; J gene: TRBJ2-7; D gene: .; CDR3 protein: CASSLSGSGQYF; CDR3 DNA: TGTGCCAGCAGCTTATCGGGCTCGGGCCAGTACTTC
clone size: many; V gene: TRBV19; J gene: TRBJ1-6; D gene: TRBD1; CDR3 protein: CASSIFTGDSPLHF; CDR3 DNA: TGTGCCAGTAGTATATTTACAGGGGATTCACCCCTCCACTTT
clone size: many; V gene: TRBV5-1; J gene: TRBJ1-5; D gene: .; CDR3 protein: CASSPDDNQPQHF; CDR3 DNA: TGCGCCAGCAGCCCCGATGACAATCAGCCCCAGCATTTT
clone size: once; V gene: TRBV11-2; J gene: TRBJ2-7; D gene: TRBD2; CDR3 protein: CASSPWEGVSPSYEQYF; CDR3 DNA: TGTGCCAGCAGCCCTTGGGAGGGTGTTAGCCCGTCCTACGAGCAGTACTTC
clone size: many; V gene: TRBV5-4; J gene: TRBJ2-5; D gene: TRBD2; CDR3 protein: CASSEGLAEKRGTQYF; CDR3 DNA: TGTGCCAGCAGCGAGGGACTAGCGGAGAAAAGAGGGACCCAGTACTTC
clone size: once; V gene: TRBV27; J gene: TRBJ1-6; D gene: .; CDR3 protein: CASSLFPGWPLHF; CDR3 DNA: TGTGCCAGCAGCCTCTTTCCAGGGTGGCCCCTCCACTTT
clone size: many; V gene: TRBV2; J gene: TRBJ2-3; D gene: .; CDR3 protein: CASSEEHLFINTDTQYF; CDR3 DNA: TGTGCCAGCAGTGAAGAGCACTTGTTTATAAACACAGATACGCAGTATTTT
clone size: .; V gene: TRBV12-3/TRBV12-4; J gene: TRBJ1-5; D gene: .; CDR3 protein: CASSLQDTQPQHF; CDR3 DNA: TGTGCCAGCAGTTTGCAAGACACGCAGCCCCAGCATTTT
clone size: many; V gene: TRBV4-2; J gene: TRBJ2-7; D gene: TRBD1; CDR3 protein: CASSQQDRASHEQYF; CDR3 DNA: TGTGCCAGCAGCCAGCAGGACAGGGCATCCCACGAGCAGTACTTC
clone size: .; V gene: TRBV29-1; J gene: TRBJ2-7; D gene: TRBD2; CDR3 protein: CSPRMGRVEQYF; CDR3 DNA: TGCAGCCCCCGGATGGGGAGGGTCGAGCAGTACTTC
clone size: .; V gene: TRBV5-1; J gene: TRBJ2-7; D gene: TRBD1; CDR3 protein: CASTSGTGSLSAEQYF; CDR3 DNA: TGCGCCAGCACCTCCGGGACAGGGAGTCTCTCGGCCGAGCAGTACTTC
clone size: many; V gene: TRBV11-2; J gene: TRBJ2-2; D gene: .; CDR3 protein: CASSSRGPGELFF; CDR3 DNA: TGTGCCAGCAGCTCCAGAGGGCCCGGGGAGCTGTTTTTT
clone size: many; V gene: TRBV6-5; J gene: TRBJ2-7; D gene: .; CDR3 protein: CASSYSVGTEEQYF; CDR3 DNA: TGTGCCAGCAGTTACTCAGTGGGGACGGAGGAGCAGTACTTC
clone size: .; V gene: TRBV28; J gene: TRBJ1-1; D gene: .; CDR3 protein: CASRPRGTEAFF; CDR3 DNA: TGTGCCAGCAGGCCTCGGGGCACTGAAGCTTTCTTT
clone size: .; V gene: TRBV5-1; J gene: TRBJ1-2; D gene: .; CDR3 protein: CASSPDLGVQIYGYTF; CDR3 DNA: TGCGCCAGCAGCCCGGATTTGGGGGTACAAATCTATGGCTACACCTTC
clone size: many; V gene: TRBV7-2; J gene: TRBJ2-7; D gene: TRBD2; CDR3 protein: CASRLSSGGYEQYF; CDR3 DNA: TGTGCCAGCAGACTGTCCAGCGGGGGGTACGAGCAGTACTTC
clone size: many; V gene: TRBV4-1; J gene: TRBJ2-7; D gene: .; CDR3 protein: CASSHEPGTLNYEQYF; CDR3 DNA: TGCGCCAGCAGCCATGAACCCGGGACCCTTAACTACGAGCAGTACTTC
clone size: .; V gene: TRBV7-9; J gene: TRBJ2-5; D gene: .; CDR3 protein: CASSTPQGTQYF; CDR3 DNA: TGTGCCAGCAGCACACCCCAAGGGACCCAGTACTTC
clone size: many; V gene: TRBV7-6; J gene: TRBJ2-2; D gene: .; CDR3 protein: CASSPLRVGELFF; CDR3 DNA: TGTGCCAGCAGCCCCCTGCGGGTCGGGGAGCTGTTTTTT
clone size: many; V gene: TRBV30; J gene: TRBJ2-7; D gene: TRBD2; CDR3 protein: CAWTGGGGGSYEQYF; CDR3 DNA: TGTGCCTGGACTGGCGGGGGTGGGGGCTCCTACGAGCAGTACTTC
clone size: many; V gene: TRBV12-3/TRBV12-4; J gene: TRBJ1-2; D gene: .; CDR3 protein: CASSGTAYGYTF; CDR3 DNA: TGTGCCAGCAGTGGGACCGCCTATGGCTACACCTTC
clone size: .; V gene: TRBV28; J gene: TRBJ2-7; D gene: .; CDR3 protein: CASSGSTGKLYEQYF; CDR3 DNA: TGTGCCAGCAGTGGCTCGACAGGAAAGCTCTACGAGCAGTACTTC